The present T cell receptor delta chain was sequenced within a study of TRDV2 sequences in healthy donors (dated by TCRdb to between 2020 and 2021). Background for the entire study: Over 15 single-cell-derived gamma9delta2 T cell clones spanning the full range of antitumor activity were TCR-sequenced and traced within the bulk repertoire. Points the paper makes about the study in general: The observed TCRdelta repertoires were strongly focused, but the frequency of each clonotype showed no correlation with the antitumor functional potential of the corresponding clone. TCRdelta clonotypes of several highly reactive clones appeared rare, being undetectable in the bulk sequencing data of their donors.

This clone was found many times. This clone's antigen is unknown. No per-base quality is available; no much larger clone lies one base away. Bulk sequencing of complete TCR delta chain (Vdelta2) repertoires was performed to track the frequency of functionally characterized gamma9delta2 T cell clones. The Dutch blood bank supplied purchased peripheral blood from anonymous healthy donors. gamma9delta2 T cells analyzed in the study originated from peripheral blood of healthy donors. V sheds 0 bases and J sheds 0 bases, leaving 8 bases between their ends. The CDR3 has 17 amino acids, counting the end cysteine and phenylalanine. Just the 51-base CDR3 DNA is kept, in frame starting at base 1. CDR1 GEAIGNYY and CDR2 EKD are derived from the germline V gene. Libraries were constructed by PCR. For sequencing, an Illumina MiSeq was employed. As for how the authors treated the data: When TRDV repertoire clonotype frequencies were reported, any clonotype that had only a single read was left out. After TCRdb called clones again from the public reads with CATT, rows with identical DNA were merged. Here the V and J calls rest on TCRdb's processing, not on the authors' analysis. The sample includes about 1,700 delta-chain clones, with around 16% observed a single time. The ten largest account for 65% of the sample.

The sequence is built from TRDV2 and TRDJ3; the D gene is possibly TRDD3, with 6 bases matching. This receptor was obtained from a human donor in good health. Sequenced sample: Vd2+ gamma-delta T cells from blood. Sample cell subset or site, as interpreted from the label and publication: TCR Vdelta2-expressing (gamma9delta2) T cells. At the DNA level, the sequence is TGTGCCTGTGACACCGTACTGGGCTCCTGGGACACCCGACAGATGTTTTTC. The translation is CACDTVLGSWDTRQMFF.